The source of this T cell receptor beta chain is a study of blood T cells in healthy people across ages. By frequency in the sample, this clonotype is medium-sized. Its antigen is undetermined. This CDR3 has 15 amino acids. The junction had 7 bases not matched to a gene; V was cut back by 5 bases and J by 3 bases. Per germline, CDR1 SNHLY and CDR2 FYNNEI. Study-level results: Diversity estimated from one million T cells was considered an underestimate. Using unsorted PBMCs precluded a conclusive naive versus antigen-experienced comparison.

Next came a second PCR, run for 7 to 11 cycles, which used a sample-barcoded 5' primer along with a J-beta primer mix. TCRdb called the 5' RACE reads again in MiXCR, with one record for every CDR3 protein. The table includes roughly 2 million distinct CDR3 sequences, 49% detected once. The TCR comes from a woman aged 40 to 50 in good health. The chain couples TRBV2 to TRBJ2-5; 9 positions agree with TRBD1. The sample comprised blood. DNA of the CDR3: TGTGCCAGCAGTCCTCCGGACAGGGGCAAAGAGACCCAGTACTTC. It is translated as CASSPPDRGKETQYF.